These 20 T cell receptor beta chains came from one sample sequenced in a study of blood T cells in healthy people across ages. PCR was performed a second time for about 7 to 11 cycles using a sample-barcoded 5' primer and a J-beta primer mix. Via MiXCR, TCRdb re-called the 5' RACE reads, giving one row per CDR3 protein. The profile shows roughly 830,000 distinct CDR3 sequences, roughly 60% of them singletons. The sequenced material came from blood. These TCRs come from a young man in good health.

The sample holds a few counts of this clonotype. The chain recombines TRBV29-1 with TRBJ1-4; a weak D match, TRBD1 (5 bases). The germline CDR1 and CDR2 sequences are SQVTM and ANQGSEA. Trimming took off 3 bases at V and 11 bases at J, with 10 bases between the two ends. The CDR3 spans 11 residues. The CDR3 is CSVEAGTKLFF. The CDR3 DNA sequence: TGCAGCGTTGAGGCAGGGACGAAACTGTTTTTT.

This clonotype was seen a handful of times. The rearrangement links TRBV20-1 to TRBJ1-2; 7 bases line up with TRBD1. The CDR3 runs to 14 residues. The V segment lost 4 bases and the J segment 4 bases; nucleotides outside the gene matches: 9. CDR1 is DFQATT and CDR2 is SNEGSKA in the germline V gene (reference sequence). Written as DNA, the CDR3 is TGCAGTGCTACAGACACCCGACAGGGCTATGGCTACACCTTC. Protein sequence: CSATDTRQGYGYTF.

The chain joins TRBV7-9 to TRBJ2-4, with 9 nucleotides matching TRBD2. The V gene end was trimmed by 5 bases and the J gene end by 0 bases; junction bases not matched to a gene: 8. The CDR3 contains 17 residues. Germline values: CDR1 SEHNR, CDR2 FQNEAQ (reference sequence). The CDR3 loop reads CASSLERGELAKNIQYF. CDR3 nucleotides: TGTGCCAGCAGCCTTGAGCGGGGGGAGCTAGCCAAAAACATTCAGTACTTC.

The chain recombines TRBV5-1 with TRBJ2-5; either TRBD1 or TRBD2 may fit D (5 bases each). The germline V gene encodes CDR1 SGHRS and CDR2 YFSETQ. Deletions cut 0 bases from V and 1 base from J, with 10 bases between. CDR3 size: 15 residues. CDR3 nucleotide sequence: TGCGCCAGCAGCTTGGTCGGGGCTCTCCAAGAGACCCAGTACTTC. Protein: CASSLVGALQETQYF.

CDR3 sequence reads: CSAGGLSTDTQYF. DNA for the CDR3: TGCAGTGCCGGCGGACTTAGCACAGATACGCAGTATTTT. This rearrangement joins TRBV20-1 to TRBJ2-3; TRBD2 might be the D (5 bases). The CDR3 extends over 13 amino acids. Between the trimmed V and J ends, which lost 6 bases and 0 bases, there was a span of 10 bases. Germline V CDR1 and CDR2: DFQATT, SNEGSKA (reference sequence).

J is TRBJ1-1 and V is TRBV4-2; D remains unclear. In germline, CDR1 is LGHNA, CDR2 YNFKEQ. The CDR3 consists of 16 residues. V was shortened by 3 bases and J by 0 bases, with 14 bases between the two germline ends. The CDR3 region is CASSQDGSSLNTEAFF. CDR3 coding DNA: TGTGCCAGCAGCCAGGACGGATCTTCCTTGAACACTGAAGCTTTCTTT.

This sequence joins TRBV29-1 and TRBJ2-5; D perhaps matches TRBD1 (6 bases). CDR3 size: 12 residues. In germline, CDR1 is SQVTM, CDR2 ANQGSEA. The V gene lost 8 bases and the J gene lost 0 bases, with 10 bases spanning the gap. The CDR3 bases are TGCAGCATAAGGACAGACCAAGAGACCCAGTACTTC. This codes for CSIRTDQETQYF.

This clonotype was counted a few times. The chain has TRBV2 and TRBJ2-4; 8 bases fit TRBD1. Trimming at V came to 0 bases and at J to 3 bases, leaving 4 bases not matched to a gene. The CDR3 covers 16 residues. Germline CDR1 reads SNHLY; CDR2 reads FYNNEI. The CDR3 loop is CASSEAGQGGKNIQYF. CDR3 DNA sequence: TGTGCCAGCAGTGAAGCCGGACAGGGTGGCAAAAACATTCAGTACTTC.

Many counts were recorded for this clonotype. This chain uses TRBV3-1 with TRBJ2-5; 7 nucleotides match TRBD2. V was pared by 0 bases and J by 5 bases, with 6 bases of the junction left unmatched. Germline V gives CDR1 LGHDT, CDR2 YNNKEL (reference sequence). The CDR3 has 15 residues. The CDR3 DNA sequence: TGTGCCAGCAGCCAAGATCTGCGCGGGGGTGAGACCCAGTACTTC. Its protein is CASSQDLRGGETQYF.

In this sample, this clonotype turned up a few times. This chain joins TRBV11-2 and TRBJ2-5; D is uncertain. The V end lost 7 bases, the J end lost 5 bases, and 14 bases lay between the germline ends. CDR1 is SGHAT and CDR2 is FQNNGV in the germline V gene. The CDR3 spans 13 residues. The CDR3: CASTEIHGETQYF. Written as DNA, the CDR3 is TGTGCCAGCACTGAAATCCACGGGGAGACCCAGTACTTC.

The J gene is TRBJ2-1, the V gene TRBV4-2; D uncertain. The CDR3 runs 13 residues. Trimming stripped 0 bases from V and 10 bases from J, with 10 bases between. Germline CDR1 is LGHNA and CDR2 is YNFKEQ. The DNA for the CDR3 is TGTGCCAGCAGCCAAGAAAGTATCTCGGAGCAGTTCTTC. Amino acids: CASSQESISEQFF.

Comment on this clonotype: A read error may account for a junction end that differs from germline. The chain combines TRBV12-3 or TRBV12-4 with TRBJ2-6; D unresolved. The CDR3 runs to 13 residues. DNA of the CDR3: TGTGCCGGCAGTTTAGCCGGGGCCAACGTCCTGACTTTC. Its translation: CAGSLAGANVLTF.

This chain joins TRBV29-1 and TRBJ2-1, with 12 nucleotides matching TRBD1. The CDR3 is made up of 13 amino acids. V was pared by 7 bases and J by 9 bases, with 7 bases of the junction left unmatched. Germline V CDR1 and CDR2: SQVTM, ANQGSEA. The CDR3 spells CSALGQGAGEQFF. The CDR3 bases are TGCAGCGCCCTGGGACAGGGGGCCGGTGAGCAGTTCTTC.

The chain combines TRBV20-1 with TRBJ1-6; D gene uncertain. CDR3 length: 17 residues. CDR1 and CDR2 (germline): DFQATT, SNEGSKA (reference sequence). The V gene lost 0 bases and the J gene lost 7 bases, with 19 bases spanning the gap. The CDR3 loop is CSAREGIGVARNSPLHF. CDR3 nucleotides: TGCAGTGCTAGAGAGGGTATTGGGGTTGCACGGAATTCACCCCTCCACTTT.

The chain carries TRBV7-9 and TRBJ2-6, with a possible D match to TRBD1 (6 bases). Deletions cut 4 bases from V and 0 bases from J, with 16 bases between. Germline loops: CDR1 SEHNR, CDR2 FQNEAQ (reference sequence). This CDR3 region has 18 residues. CDR3 in amino acids: CASSSRGGWDSGANVLTF. The CDR3 DNA follows: TGTGCCAGCAGCTCCAGGGGTGGTTGGGACTCTGGGGCCAACGTCCTGACTTTC.

The V and J genes are TRBV20-1 and TRBJ2-6, with D unclear. V was shortened by 6 bases and J by 0 bases, with 15 bases between the two germline ends. This CDR3 spans 16 amino acids. Germline V gene data show CDR1 as DFQATT and CDR2 as SNEGSKA (reference sequence). DNA for the CDR3: TGCAGTGCCCCCCCCGTTGGCCTCTCTGGGGCCAACGTCCTGACTTTC. Translating gives CSAPPVGLSGANVLTF.

This clonotype was observed a handful of times. This chain connects TRBV29-1 to TRBJ2-3; 11 nucleotides agree with TRBD2. This CDR3 region has 15 residues. The germline CDR1 and CDR2 sequences are SQVTM and ANQGSEA. The trim removed 7 bases at V and 0 bases at J, leaving 6 bases unmatched. CDR3 sequence reads: CSAKGLAASTDTQYF. For the CDR3, the DNA is TGCAGCGCCAAGGGACTAGCGGCGAGCACAGATACGCAGTATTTT.

V usage is TRBV6-5 and J usage is TRBJ2-4, with D perhaps TRBD2 (7 bases). The J call may be incorrect, as the DNA end agrees better with TRBJ2-7. In germline, CDR1 is MNHEY, CDR2 SVGAGI. This CDR3 is built from 16 residues. The CDR3 sequence is CASSYGAGAGAYEQYF. Written as DNA, the CDR3 is TGTGCCAGCAGTTACGGTGCGGGGGCAGGGGCCTACGAGCAGTACTTC.

This clonotype was found a few times. The gene calls are TRBV5-6 and TRBJ1-2; D is undetermined. Germline-derived CDR1 and CDR2 are SGHDT and YYEEEE. V was clipped by 2 bases and J by 8 bases, with 19 bases between them. The CDR3 runs 15 residues. The DNA for the CDR3 is TGTGCCAGCAGCTTCGGTACGGCTGGATTTCCCGGCTACACCTTC. This codes for CASSFGTAGFPGYTF.

The sample holds one count of this clonotype. The chain combines TRBV6-2 or TRBV6-3 with TRBJ2-5; either TRBD1 or TRBD2 may fit D (6 bases each). V was trimmed by 10 bases and J by 1 base, leaving 13 bases between them. The V gene's germline CDR1 is MNHEY and CDR2 SVGEGT. The CDR3 contains 13 residues. Written as DNA, the CDR3 is TGTGCCACGGGGGCACAGAGCCAAGAGACCCAGTACTTC. Its protein product is CATGAQSQETQYF.